Presented here are 5 T cell receptor beta chains from one specimen sequenced in a study (dated by TCRdb to about 2015). Libraries were prepared through multiplex PCR. TCRdb records Ion Torrent PGM as the sequencer. Adaptor-ligated barcode primers were used to amplify TRBV12-4/TRBJ1-2 clonotypes in the roughly 23-patient analysis. TCRdb passed the public sequencing reads through fastp at Q25 and MiXCR, retaining productive beta sequences. Each record represents a unique CDR3 protein, reported with the most common genes and DNA among its rows. For this sample there are some 1,400 distinct CDR3 sequences; 15% to 20% appear just once. More than 25% of the sample belongs to the ten largest clones. The specimen was naive CD4+ T cells sorted from blood. The cell subset or site label here, explained by the study, means: naive CD4+ T cells, CD4+CD45RA+CD25-. These receptors were obtained from a female donor with breast cancer.

This clonotype is labeled medium-sized. The CDR3 reads CASRKSGGVGAIPGYTF. The CDR3 coding sequence is TGTGCCAGCAGGAAAAGCGGTGGTGTAGGGGCGATCCCTGGCTACACCTTC. This chain connects TRBV12-3 or TRBV12-4 to TRBJ1-2, with a possible D match to TRBD1 (5 bases). The CDR3 has 17 residues. Trimming stripped 6 bases from V and 7 bases from J, with 27 bases between.

In its sample, this clonotype ranks as medium-sized. The rearrangement joins TRBV12-3 or TRBV12-4 to TRBJ1-2; D unclear. V was cut by 2 bases and J by 3 bases, with 10 bases left in between. CDR3 length equals 14 residues. The CDR3 protein is CASSLPGYYYGYTF. The CDR3 DNA follows: TGTGCCAGCAGTTTACCGGGGTACTACTATGGCTACACCTTC.

This clonotype is classed as medium-sized. This chain connects TRBV12-3 or TRBV12-4 to TRBJ1-2, with 7 bases aligning to TRBD1. This CDR3 has 17 residues. V was clipped by 4 bases and J by 5 bases; unmatched bases: 16. CDR3 protein: CASSSRIKDRILYGYTF. The CDR3 DNA reads TGTGCCAGCAGTTCCCGGATAAAGGACAGGATCCTTTATGGCTACACCTTC.

This clonotype is medium-sized within its sample. The genes are TRBV12-3 or TRBV12-4 and TRBJ1-2, with a tentative D call TRBD1 (5 bases). Trimming removed 6 bases at V and 3 bases at J, with 14 bases between. The CDR3 covers 14 residues. The CDR3 region has the DNA TGTGCCAGCAGCCAGACAGAACCTCACTATGGCTACACCTTC. It codes for CASSQTEPHYGYTF.

By share, this clonotype ranks as medium-sized. The V call is TRBV12-3 or TRBV12-4, the J call TRBJ1-2; D perhaps matches TRBD1 (6 bases). The germline V and J ends were trimmed by 5 bases and 5 bases, with 18 bases remaining between them. The CDR3 totals 15 residues. The CDR3 sequence is CASSPKRQGNYGYTF. The CDR3 coding sequence is TGTGCCAGCAGTCCCAAGAGGCAGGGGAATTATGGCTACACCTTC.